This paragraph covers one T cell receptor beta chain sequence. One end of the junction varies from germline; a read error may be responsible. Primers included in the PCR were 60 Vbeta and 13 Jbeta primers. Sequencing was performed with immunoSEQ multiplex PCR; in TCRdb, only in-frame clones are kept and a portion is missing. This sample carries 150,000 to 200,000 clones, just over 75% of them seen once, and the ten largest clones take over 0.95%. The data were obtained in a study of cytomegalovirus exposure and HLA in healthy donors. CDR3 length: 13 amino acids. Germline assignment: CDR1 ENHRY and CDR2 SYGVKD.

The sample comprised PBMCs. The rearrangement uses TRBV10-3 and TRBJ1-2; D call uncertain. This TCR came from a woman in her 40s in good health and CMV-seronegative. The CDR3 coding sequence is TGTGCCATCAGTGTGAGGGAGCGGGATGGCTACATCTTC. This sequence encodes CAISVRERDGYIF.